The rows below give T cell receptor beta chains drawn from one sample of a study of post-analysis software for immune sequencing data. TCRdb used MiXCR to reprocess the PCR reads, holding one entry per CDR3 protein. The table includes roughly 580,000 distinct CDR3 sequences, roughly 47% detected once. Input material: blood. These receptors came from a girl under 18 with multiple sclerosis. CDR3s include the opening cysteine and the closing phenylalanine or tryptophan. The D gene is left open where the match is weak. Expanded clones are given a class, and other clones once, few, many or no size at all.

J: TRBJ2-3
D: NA
V: TRBV6-1
length: 13
size: few
CDR3: CASDPIGGDTQYF
DNA: TGTGCCAGTGACCCTATCGGAGGAGATACGCAGTATTTT

J: TRBJ2-1
D: TRBD2
V: TRBV7-6
length: 14
size: few
CDR3: CASSPGLDYGEQFF
DNA: TGTGCCAGCAGCCCGGGACTAGATTATGGTGAGCAGTTCTTC

J: TRBJ1-5
D: TRBD1
V: TRBV2
length: 15
size: few
CDR3: CASSEYGTGGQPQHF
DNA: TGTGCCAGCAGTGAATACGGGACAGGGGGTCAGCCCCAGCATTTT

J: TRBJ2-4
D: NA
V: TRBV12-3/TRBV12-4
length: 12
size: NA
CDR3: CACSAAYGEQYF
DNA: TGTGCCTGCAGTGCAGCGTATGGGGAGCAGTACTTC

J: TRBJ2-7
D: TRBD1
V: TRBV12-3/TRBV12-4
length: 15
size: NA
CDR3: CASSTQTGDPYEQYF
DNA: TGTGCCAGCAGTACCCAGACAGGGGACCCTTACGAGCAGTACTTC

J: TRBJ1-1
D: NA
V: TRBV6-5
length: 15
size: NA
CDR3: CASSSSGDMNTEAFF
DNA: TGTGCCAGCAGTTCCTCTGGGGACATGAACACTGAAGCTTTCTTT

J: TRBJ1-4
D: NA
V: TRBV14
length: 16
size: NA
CDR3: CASSPPGQSANEKLFF
DNA: TGTGCCAGCAGCCCTCCGGGACAATCCGCTAATGAAAAACTGTTTTTT

J: TRBJ2-3
D: NA
V: TRBV5-1
length: 16
size: NA
CDR3: CASSPPSQGSTDTQYF
DNA: TGCGCCAGCAGCCCACCCTCCCAGGGCAGCACAGATACGCAGTATTTT

J: TRBJ2-1
D: NA
V: TRBV5-1
length: 17
size: few
CDR3: CASSLDLPGSGYNEQFF
DNA: TGCGCCAGCAGCTTGGACCTCCCAGGGAGTGGTTACAATGAGCAGTTCTTC

J: TRBJ2-5
D: NA
V: TRBV10-3
length: 15
size: few
CDR3: CAISEGTGREVAQYF
DNA: TGTGCCATCAGTGAGGGGACGGGACGAGAGGTGGCCCAGTACTTC

J: TRBJ2-7
D: NA
V: TRBV11-2
length: 14
size: few
CDR3: CASSLAGQLYEQYF
DNA: TGTGCCAGCAGCTTAGCGGGACAACTCTACGAGCAGTACTTC

J: TRBJ1-1
D: TRBD1
V: TRBV2
length: 14
size: NA
CDR3: CASSSGTGTSEAFF
DNA: TGTGCCAGCAGTTCCGGGACAGGGACTTCTGAAGCTTTCTTT

J: TRBJ2-2
D: NA
V: TRBV24-1
length: 11
size: NA
CDR3: CAISVGGELFF
DNA: TGTGCCATCAGTGTGGGCGGGGAGCTGTTTTTT

J: TRBJ2-7
D: NA
V: TRBV4-1
length: 16
size: many
CDR3: CASSQIWVTSSYEQYF
DNA: TGCGCCAGCAGCCAGATATGGGTAACCAGCTCCTACGAGCAGTACTTC

J: TRBJ1-2
D: NA
V: TRBV12-3/TRBV12-4
length: 15
size: NA
CDR3: CASSPMQAVGHGYTF
DNA: TGTGCCAGCAGTCCTATGCAGGCGGTTGGGCATGGCTACACCTTC

J: TRBJ2-5
D: TRBD1
V: TRBV7-8
length: 15
size: NA
CDR3: CASSLKTGGDETQYF
DNA: TGTGCCAGCAGCTTAAAAACAGGGGGCGATGAGACCCAGTACTTC

J: TRBJ2-1
D: NA
V: TRBV12-3/TRBV12-4
length: 13
size: NA
CDR3: CASSLSWDNEQFF
DNA: TGTGCCAGCAGCTTATCCTGGGATAATGAGCAGTTCTTC

J: TRBJ1-5
D: TRBD1
V: TRBV2
length: 15
size: few
CDR3: CASSGQGLSNQPQHF
DNA: TGTGCCAGCAGCGGACAGGGGCTTAGCAATCAGCCCCAGCATTTT

J: TRBJ2-7
D: TRBD2
V: TRBV5-1
length: 15
size: many
CDR3: CASSLALAGAYEQYF
DNA: TGCGCCAGCAGCTTGGCGCTAGCGGGGGCCTACGAGCAGTACTTC

J: TRBJ2-1
D: NA
V: TRBV29-1
length: 14
size: NA
CDR3: CSIDRGPTINEQFF
DNA: TGCAGCATCGACCGGGGCCCCACGATTAATGAGCAGTTCTTC

J: TRBJ2-4
D: NA
V: TRBV7-9
length: 14
size: NA
CDR3: CASSYSGPRNIQYF
DNA: TGTGCCAGCAGCTACAGTGGGCCCCGAAACATTCAGTACTTC

J: TRBJ2-3
D: NA
V: TRBV29-1
length: 16
size: NA
CDR3: CSGAPSTPGGTDTQYF
DNA: TGCAGCGGGGCCCCTTCGACACCAGGAGGCACAGATACGCAGTATTTT

J: TRBJ1-5
D: NA
V: TRBV10-3
length: 13
size: NA
CDR3: CASRGFGNQPQHF
DNA: TGTGCCTCCCGAGGATTCGGCAATCAGCCCCAGCATTTT

J: TRBJ2-1
D: TRBD2
V: TRBV20-1
length: 16
size: few
CDR3: CSAESFGSGRSGEQFF
DNA: TGCAGTGCCGAATCCTTTGGTAGCGGGAGATCGGGGGAGCAGTTCTTC

J: TRBJ1-2
D: NA
V: TRBV12-3/TRBV12-4
length: 15
size: NA
CDR3: CASSFDGRKGYGYTF
DNA: TGTGCCAGCAGCTTCGACGGGCGCAAAGGCTATGGCTACACCTTC

J: TRBJ2-3
D: TRBD1
V: TRBV5-5
length: 16
size: once
CDR3: CASSSRTGYKTDTQYF
DNA: TGTGCCAGCAGCTCTCGGACAGGGTATAAGACAGATACGCAGTATTTT

J: TRBJ2-1
D: TRBD2
V: TRBV6-1
length: 14
size: NA
CDR3: CATRGLAGPDEQFF
DNA: TGTGCCACCCGGGGGCTAGCGGGTCCGGACGAGCAGTTCTTC

J: TRBJ2-1
D: TRBD2
V: TRBV12-3/TRBV12-4
length: 13
size: few
CDR3: CASSFRTSDEQFF
DNA: TGTGCCAGCAGTTTTCGGACTAGCGATGAGCAGTTCTTC

J: TRBJ2-7
D: TRBD2
V: TRBV27
length: 16
size: few
CDR3: CASSSPSGRGAYEQYF
DNA: TGTGCCAGCAGTTCCCCTAGCGGGAGGGGGGCCTACGAGCAGTACTTC

J: TRBJ2-5
D: TRBD1
V: TRBV6-6
length: 15
size: NA
CDR3: CASGWPGTVQETQYF
DNA: TGTGCCAGCGGATGGCCCGGGACAGTCCAAGAGACCCAGTACTTC

J: TRBJ2-1
D: NA
V: TRBV6-5
length: 16
size: NA
CDR3: CASRYVGAFADNEQFF
DNA: TGTGCCAGCAGGTACGTGGGGGCCTTCGCGGACAATGAGCAGTTCTTC

J: TRBJ2-1
D: TRBD2
V: TRBV20-1
length: 12
size: NA
CDR3: CSAPGLATEQFF
DNA: TGCAGTGCCCCGGGACTAGCCACCGAGCAGTTCTTC

J: TRBJ1-2
D: NA
V: TRBV7-8
length: 14
size: once
CDR3: CASKGGGGYHGYTF
DNA: TGTGCCAGCAAGGGGGGAGGGGGGTATCATGGCTACACCTTC

J: TRBJ2-3
D: NA
V: TRBV5-1
length: 13
size: NA
CDR3: CASSSKVVDTQYF
DNA: TGCGCCAGCAGCTCCAAAGTGGTGGATACGCAGTATTTT

J: TRBJ2-7
D: NA
V: TRBV11-2
length: 11
size: many
CDR3: CASSLTREQYF
DNA: TGTGCCAGCAGCCTCACCCGCGAGCAGTACTTC

J: TRBJ2-5
D: NA
V: TRBV3-1
length: 16
size: NA
CDR3: CASSHARGADLETQYF
DNA: TGTGCCAGCAGCCATGCACGGGGGGCCGACCTAGAGACCCAGTACTTC

J: TRBJ2-3
D: NA
V: TRBV10-3
length: 13
size: few
CDR3: CAISESEADTQYF
DNA: TGTGCCATCAGTGAGTCGGAGGCAGATACGCAGTATTTT

J: TRBJ2-7
D: NA
V: TRBV29-1
length: 13
size: NA
CDR3: CSVGGTLLYEQYF
DNA: TGCAGCGTTGGGGGGACACTGCTCTACGAGCAGTACTTC

J: TRBJ1-1
D: NA
V: TRBV20-1
length: 12
size: few
CDR3: CSARDLGTEAFF
DNA: TGCAGTGCTAGAGATCTAGGGACTGAAGCTTTCTTT

J: TRBJ2-3
D: NA
V: TRBV24-1
length: 17
size: NA
CDR3: CATSDANLSVYTDTQYF
DNA: TGTGCCACCAGTGATGCCAACTTATCCGTCTACACAGATACGCAGTATTTT

J: TRBJ2-7
D: NA
V: TRBV7-9
length: 17
size: few
CDR3: CASSLAGAPLGIVEQYF
DNA: TGTGCCAGCAGCTTAGCTGGGGCCCCACTTGGGATCGTCGAGCAGTACTTC

J: TRBJ2-1
D: TRBD2
V: TRBV12-3/TRBV12-4
length: 18
size: few
CDR3: CASSPEASGRVGKNEQFF
DNA: TGTGCCAGCAGTCCAGAGGCTAGCGGGAGGGTAGGTAAGAATGAGCAGTTCTTC

J: TRBJ2-7
D: TRBD1
V: TRBV4-2
length: 16
size: few
CDR3: CASSRKGQRMVYEQYF
DNA: TGTGCCAGCAGCCGAAAGGGACAGAGAATGGTCTACGAGCAGTACTTC

J: TRBJ2-3
D: NA
V: TRBV24-1
length: 15
size: once
CDR3: CATSDRVGELDTQYF
DNA: TGTGCCACCAGTGACAGGGTCGGGGAATTAGATACGCAGTATTTT

J: TRBJ2-7
D: NA
V: TRBV9
length: 14
size: NA
CDR3: CASSGAPRTYEQYF
DNA: TGTGCCAGCAGCGGAGCGCCTCGGACCTACGAGCAGTACTTC

J: TRBJ1-1
D: NA
V: TRBV12-3/TRBV12-4
length: 14
size: once
CDR3: CASRYQGPFTEAFF
DNA: TGTGCCAGCAGGTACCAGGGCCCATTCACTGAAGCTTTCTTT

J: TRBJ2-5
D: TRBD1
V: TRBV5-1
length: 16
size: few
CDR3: CASSLRVQGNQETQYF
DNA: TGCGCCAGCAGCTTGCGCGTACAGGGGAACCAAGAGACCCAGTACTTC

J: TRBJ1-2
D: NA
V: TRBV29-1
length: 13
size: NA
CDR3: CSVETGEWWGYTF
DNA: TGCAGCGTTGAGACGGGAGAATGGTGGGGCTACACCTTC

J: TRBJ2-5
D: NA
V: TRBV28
length: 13
size: NA
CDR3: CASSLAALETQYF
DNA: TGTGCCAGCAGTTTGGCCGCACTAGAGACCCAGTACTTC

J: TRBJ2-7
D: TRBD1
V: TRBV7-9
length: 14
size: few
CDR3: CASSPRGWSYEQYF
DNA: TGTGCCAGCAGTCCCAGGGGGTGGTCCTACGAGCAGTACTTC

J: TRBJ2-1
D: TRBD2
V: TRBV7-7
length: 15
size: NA
CDR3: CASSTTSGVNDEQFF
DNA: TGTGCCAGCAGCACGACTAGCGGGGTAAACGATGAGCAGTTCTTC

J: TRBJ1-4
D: NA
V: TRBV10-3
length: 16
size: NA
CDR3: CAISESILGAKEKLFF
DNA: TGTGCCATCAGTGAGTCGATACTGGGGGCGAAAGAAAAACTGTTTTTT

J: TRBJ2-7
D: NA
V: TRBV2
length: 14
size: few
CDR3: CASSKQGSSYEQYF
DNA: TGTGCCAGCAGTAAACAGGGATCTTCCTACGAGCAGTACTTC

J: TRBJ1-1
D: NA
V: TRBV12-3/TRBV12-4
length: 15
size: NA
CDR3: CASSFGWGLTPEAFF
DNA: TGTGCCAGCAGTTTCGGTTGGGGCCTGACCCCTGAAGCTTTCTTT

J: TRBJ2-7
D: NA
V: TRBV27
length: 11
size: NA
CDR3: CASGVGYEQYF
DNA: TGTGCCAGCGGGGTGGGCTACGAGCAGTACTTC

J: TRBJ2-3
D: TRBD1
V: TRBV29-1
length: 16
size: NA
CDR3: CSAVGQAIISTDTQYF
DNA: TGCAGCGCCGTGGGACAGGCGATAATAAGCACAGATACGCAGTATTTT

J: TRBJ2-3
D: TRBD2
V: TRBV20-1
length: 15
size: few
CDR3: CSASQSGGSADTQYF
DNA: TGCAGTGCTAGCCAGAGCGGGGGTTCCGCAGATACGCAGTATTTT

J: TRBJ1-5
D: NA
V: TRBV28
length: 11
size: NA
CDR3: CASSRSQPQHF
DNA: TGTGCCAGCAGCAGGAGTCAGCCCCAGCATTTT

J: TRBJ1-1
D: NA
V: TRBV6-2/TRBV6-3
length: 14
size: NA
CDR3: CASSSGHRASEAFF
DNA: TGTGCCAGCTCCTCCGGGCACAGGGCGAGTGAAGCTTTCTTT